These 2 T cell receptor beta chains were all obtained from the same sample, sequenced in a study of blood T cell repertoires in COVID-19. Repertoires were generated with immunoSEQ multiplex PCR, while TCRdb's copy carries only in-frame clones and drops some. The sample has about 390,000 clones, about 83% seen once. Source material: PBMCs or T cells enriched from blood (not recorded which). All receptors come from a woman between 45 and 65 years old who had recovered from COVID-19.

This clone was counted a few times. The V gene is TRBV7-2, the J gene TRBJ2-7, with TRBD2 identical over 10 bases. The CDR3 extends over 16 amino acids. V trimming: 1 base; J trimming: 3 bases; junction bases outside the gene matches: 6. Germline V gene data show CDR1 as SGHTA and CDR2 as FQGNSA. CDR3 nucleotide sequence: TGTGCCAGCAGCTTAGGATCTAGCGGGGGTTACTACGAGCAGTACTTC. Translation: CASSLGSSGGYYEQYF. The full variable domain, its missing parts supplied by reference TRBV7-2 and TRBJ2-7, is GAGVSQSPSNKVTEKGKDVELRCDPISGHTALYWYRQSLGQGLEFLIYFQGNSAPDKSGLPSDRFSAERTGGSVSTLTIQRTQQEDSAVYLCASSLGSSGGYYEQYFGPGTRLTVT.

With respect to this clone: This sequence may be a read error, since a much larger clone differs from it by one base. V is TRBV11-2 and J is TRBJ2-2; D not resolved. V was clipped by 3 bases and J by 0 bases, with 8 bases between them. Germline CDR1 and CDR2: SGHAT and FQNNGV. This CDR3 contains 15 residues. CDR3 region: CASSLWAANTGELFF. CDR3 DNA sequence: TGTGCCAGCAGCTTGTGGGCAGCGAACACCGGGGAGCTGTTTTTT.